This T cell receptor beta chain was recovered during a study of vaccination and CD4 T cells after COVID-19. Treatment reported: roughly 11-day PBMC culture with coronavirus spike peptide pools or control peptides (ViraFEST assay). Concerning this clonotype: Its antigen is unidentified.

Cultured CD4+ T cells had their DNA profiled by the Oncomine TCR Beta short-read assay. Someone extracted genomic DNA from cultured CD4+ T cells. A single record per CDR3 protein comes from TCRdb applying MiXCR to the PCR reads. Seen here are roughly 12,000 distinct CDR3 sequences, less than 70% observed once, and the top ten hold about 11%. The sample taken for sequencing was CD4+ T cells from blood, cultured in vitro. The TCR sequence derives from a human donor who had recovered from COVID-19.

As DNA, the CDR3 is TGTGCCAGCCGAAACCGCGGGACAACCGGCACAGATACGCAGTATTTT. Amino acid sequence: CASRNRGTTGTDTQYF. This chain joins TRBV6-1 and TRBJ2-3; D might be TRBD1 or TRBD2, each matching 6 bases. This CDR3 spans 16 amino acids. Germline V gene sequence: CDR1 MNHNS, CDR2 SASEGT. The V and J ends lost 8 bases and 1 base respectively, with 19 bases between them.